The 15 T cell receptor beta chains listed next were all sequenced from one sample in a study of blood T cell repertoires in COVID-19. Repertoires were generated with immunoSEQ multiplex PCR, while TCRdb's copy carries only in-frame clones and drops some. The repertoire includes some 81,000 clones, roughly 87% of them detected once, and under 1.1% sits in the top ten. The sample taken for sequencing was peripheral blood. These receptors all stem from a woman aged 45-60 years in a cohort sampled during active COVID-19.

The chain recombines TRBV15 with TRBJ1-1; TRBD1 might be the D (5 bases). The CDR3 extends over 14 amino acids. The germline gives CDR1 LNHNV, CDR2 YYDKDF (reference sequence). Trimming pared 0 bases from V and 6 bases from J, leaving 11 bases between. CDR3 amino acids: CATSRERRGPEAFF. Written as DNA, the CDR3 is TGTGCCACCAGCAGAGAGAGGAGGGGTCCTGAAGCTTTCTTT.

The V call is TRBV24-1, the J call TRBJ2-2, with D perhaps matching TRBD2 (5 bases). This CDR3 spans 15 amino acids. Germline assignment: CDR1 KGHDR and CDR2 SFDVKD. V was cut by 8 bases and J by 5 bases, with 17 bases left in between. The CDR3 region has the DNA TGTGCCACCACTGCGGCGGGTACGGGGACCGGGGAGCTGTTTTTT. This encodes CATTAAGTGTGELFF.

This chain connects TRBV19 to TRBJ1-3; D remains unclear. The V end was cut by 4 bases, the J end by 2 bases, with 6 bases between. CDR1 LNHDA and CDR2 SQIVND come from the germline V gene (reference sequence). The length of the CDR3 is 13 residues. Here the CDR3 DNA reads TGTGCCAGTAGTACTGCGGCTGGAAACACCATATATTTT. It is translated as CASSTAAGNTIYF.

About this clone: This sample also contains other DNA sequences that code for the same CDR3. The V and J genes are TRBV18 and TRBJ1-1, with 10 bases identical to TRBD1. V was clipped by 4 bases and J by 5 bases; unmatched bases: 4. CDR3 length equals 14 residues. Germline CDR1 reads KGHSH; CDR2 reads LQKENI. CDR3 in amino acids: CASSQGQGGTEAFF. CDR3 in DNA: TGTGCCAGCTCACAAGGACAGGGGGGGACTGAAGCTTTCTTT.

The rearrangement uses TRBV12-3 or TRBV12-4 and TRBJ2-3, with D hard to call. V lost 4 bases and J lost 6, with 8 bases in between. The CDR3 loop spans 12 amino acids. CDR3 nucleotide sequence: TGTGCCAGCAGTTCCACAGTGGATACGCAGTATTTT. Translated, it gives CASSSTVDTQYF.

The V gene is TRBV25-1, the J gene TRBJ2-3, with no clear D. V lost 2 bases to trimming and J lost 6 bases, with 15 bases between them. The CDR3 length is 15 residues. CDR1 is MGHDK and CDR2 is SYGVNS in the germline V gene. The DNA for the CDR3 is TGTGCCAGCAGTGAACCGTTACTTAGTCCGGATACGCAGTATTTT. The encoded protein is CASSEPLLSPDTQYF.

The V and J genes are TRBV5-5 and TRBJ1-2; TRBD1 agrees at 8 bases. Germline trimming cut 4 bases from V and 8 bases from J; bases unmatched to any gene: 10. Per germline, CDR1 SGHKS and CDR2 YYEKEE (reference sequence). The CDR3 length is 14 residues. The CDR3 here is CASSPDRVKRGYTF. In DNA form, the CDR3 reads TGTGCCAGCAGCCCGGACAGGGTGAAGAGAGGCTACACCTTC.

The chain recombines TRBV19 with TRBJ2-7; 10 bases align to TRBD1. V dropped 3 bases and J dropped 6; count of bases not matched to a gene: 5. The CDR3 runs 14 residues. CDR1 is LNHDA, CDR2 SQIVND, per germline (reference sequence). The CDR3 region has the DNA TGTGCCAGTAGTATTAGGGACAGGGGAGGCGAGCAGTACTTC. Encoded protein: CASSIRDRGGEQYF.

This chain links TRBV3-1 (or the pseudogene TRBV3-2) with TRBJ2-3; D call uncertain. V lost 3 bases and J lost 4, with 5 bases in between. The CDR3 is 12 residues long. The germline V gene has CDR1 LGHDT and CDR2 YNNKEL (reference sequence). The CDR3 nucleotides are TGTGCCAGCAGCCAGGCCGCAGATACGCAGTATTTT. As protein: CASSQAADTQYF.

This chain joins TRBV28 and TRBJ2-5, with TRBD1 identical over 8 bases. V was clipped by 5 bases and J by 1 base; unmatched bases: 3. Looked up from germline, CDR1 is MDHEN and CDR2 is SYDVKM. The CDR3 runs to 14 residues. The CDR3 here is CASSGQGLQETQYF. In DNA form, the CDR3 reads TGTGCCAGCAGTGGACAGGGCCTCCAAGAGACCCAGTACTTC.

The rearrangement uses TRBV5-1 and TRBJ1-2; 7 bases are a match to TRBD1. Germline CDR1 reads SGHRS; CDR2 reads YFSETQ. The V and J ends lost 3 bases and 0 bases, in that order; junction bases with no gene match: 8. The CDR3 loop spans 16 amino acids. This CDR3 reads CASSSMTGLANYGYTF. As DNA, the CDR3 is TGCGCCAGCAGCTCAATGACAGGGTTAGCTAACTATGGCTACACCTTC.

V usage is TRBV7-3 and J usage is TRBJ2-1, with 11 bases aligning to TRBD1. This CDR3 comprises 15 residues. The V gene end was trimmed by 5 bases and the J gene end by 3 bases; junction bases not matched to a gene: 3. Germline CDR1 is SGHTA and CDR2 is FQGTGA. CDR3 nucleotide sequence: TGTGCCAGCAGCCCGGGACAGGGGGGCTACAATGAGCAGTTCTTC. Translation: CASSPGQGGYNEQFF.

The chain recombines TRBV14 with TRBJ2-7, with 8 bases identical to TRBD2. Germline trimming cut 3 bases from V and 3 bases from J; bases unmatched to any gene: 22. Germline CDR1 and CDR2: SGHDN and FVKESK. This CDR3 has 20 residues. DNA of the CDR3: TGTGCCAGCAGCCAGGGAATTCTAGCGGGCCACCCCCCACCGAACTACGAGCAGTACTTC. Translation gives CASSQGILAGHPPPNYEQYF.

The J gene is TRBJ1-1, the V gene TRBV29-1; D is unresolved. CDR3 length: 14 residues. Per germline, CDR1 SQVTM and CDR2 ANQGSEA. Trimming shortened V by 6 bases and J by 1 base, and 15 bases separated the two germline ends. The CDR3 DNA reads TGCAGCGTCCTCCCTACGGGGTGGAACACTGAAGCTTTCTTT. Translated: CSVLPTGWNTEAFF.

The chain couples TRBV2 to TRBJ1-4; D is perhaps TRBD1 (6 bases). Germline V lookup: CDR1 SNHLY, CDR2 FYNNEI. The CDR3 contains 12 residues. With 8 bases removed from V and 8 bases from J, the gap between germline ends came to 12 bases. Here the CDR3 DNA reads TGTGCCAGCGGGGTCAGGGGAGAAAAACTGTTTTTT. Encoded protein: CASGVRGEKLFF.